These 31 T cell receptor beta chains came from one sample sequenced in a study of T cells after yellow fever vaccination. TCRdb analysed the 5' RACE reads with MiXCR anew, one entry per CDR3 protein. The data contain some 600,000 distinct CDR3 sequences, about a sixth of them singletons. The source material was PBMCs, sampled more than 4 days after the first yellow fever vaccination. The receptors were gathered from a man aged 18 to 29 who received the YFV17D yellow fever vaccine.

In this sample, this clonotype turned up a few times. V gene TRBV11-2 combines with J gene TRBJ1-4, with 8 bases matching TRBD1. The CDR3 length is 13 residues. With V trimmed by 3 bases and J by 8 bases, 2 bases remained unmatched. Germline V gene data show CDR1 as SGHAT and CDR2 as FQNNGV. CDR3 coding DNA: TGTGCCAGCAGCTTCGGACAGGGAGAAAAACTGTTTTTT. Protein: CASSFGQGEKLFF.

This clonotype was observed at least ten times. The rearrangement uses TRBV6-1 and TRBJ2-1; D might be TRBD2 (6 bases). The CDR3 covers 16 residues. The V and J ends lost 6 bases and 5 bases respectively, with 20 bases between them. Per the germline V gene, CDR1 is MNHNS and CDR2 is SASEGT. Here the CDR3 DNA reads TGTGCCAGCAGCCCCGGGAGCGCCCAGGGTAACAATGAGCAGTTCTTC. It codes for CASSPGSAQGNNEQFF.

This chain links TRBV5-1 with TRBJ2-2; TRBD2 agrees at 8 bases. The trim removed 2 bases at V and 2 bases at J, leaving 8 bases unmatched. Germline CDR1 and CDR2: SGHRS and YFSETQ. This CDR3 is 17 amino acids long. In DNA form, the CDR3 reads TGCGCCAGCAGCTTCCGACGGGGGGGAAGTAACACCGGGGAGCTGTTTTTT. It is translated as CASSFRRGGSNTGELFF.

The CDR3 coding sequence is TGTGCCAGCAGCCAAGCTCTTCGCGGTACTGAAGCTTTCTTT. This translates into CASSQALRGTEAFF. The chain couples TRBV3-1 to TRBJ1-1; D ambiguous. The CDR3 runs to 14 residues. Trimming took 1 base from V and 5 from J, leaving 11 bases between them. The germline V gene encodes CDR1 LGHDT and CDR2 YNNKEL (reference sequence). Using reference TRBV3-1 and TRBJ1-1 for the parts outside the CDR3, the full variable domain is DTAVSQTPKYLVTQMGNDKSIKCEQNLGHDTMYWYKQDSKKFLKIMFSYNNKELIINETVPNRFSPKSPDKAHLNLHINSLELGDSAVYFCASSQALRGTEAFFGQGTRLTVV.

This clonotype appeared a few times. The V and J genes are TRBV6-6 and TRBJ2-1, with D tentatively TRBD2 (6 bases). This CDR3 has 13 amino acids. The V gene's germline CDR1 is MNHNY and CDR2 SVGAGI (reference sequence). Trimming stripped 2 bases from V and 8 bases from J, with 10 bases between. The CDR3 sequence is CASSYRGLDEQFF. CDR3 DNA sequence: TGTGCCAGCAGTTACCGGGGACTGGATGAGCAGTTCTTC.

The rearrangement uses TRBV24-1 and TRBJ1-2, with a possible D match to TRBD1 (5 bases). The ends were cut back, 3 bases at V and 6 bases at J, with 7 bases in the middle. CDR1 and CDR2 from the germline V gene are KGHDR and SFDVKD. The CDR3 runs 12 residues. CDR3 loop: CATSDNRHGYTF. CDR3 in DNA: TGTGCCACCAGTGATAACAGGCATGGCTACACCTTC.

This clonotype appeared a few times. The chain uses TRBV10-3 and TRBJ2-1; 12 nucleotides match TRBD2. J was trimmed by 9 bases and V by 0 bases; bases with no gene match: 12. The CDR3 is made up of 18 amino acids. CDR1 is ENHRY and CDR2 is SYGVKD in the germline V gene. The CDR3 DNA follows: TGTGCCATCAGTGAGTCAATGTCTAGCGGGGGGGTCCGAAGTGAGCAGTTCTTC. Translation gives CAISESMSSGGVRSEQFF.

The genes are TRBV28 and TRBJ2-7; D possibly matches TRBD1 or TRBD2 (5 bases each). Trimming left V 6 bases short and J 0 bases short, with 18 bases between. This CDR3 contains 16 residues. Germline V lookup: CDR1 MDHEN, CDR2 SYDVKM. CDR3: CASSSVGRITSYEQYV. CDR3 sequence (DNA): TGTGCCAGCAGCTCGGTGGGACGAATAACCTCCTACGAGCAGTACGTC.

This clonotype was picked up a small number of times. The rearrangement uses TRBV12-3 or TRBV12-4 and TRBJ2-3, with D tentatively TRBD1 (5 bases). The CDR3 contains 18 residues. V shed 4 bases and J shed 2 bases, with 22 bases lying between them. CDR3 amino acids: CASSSNRWGSGYTDTQYF. The CDR3 coding sequence is TGTGCCAGCAGTTCCAACCGGTGGGGCAGTGGATACACAGATACGCAGTATTTT.

CDR3 protein: CASSLNRGLSGEQYF. DNA of the CDR3: TGTGCCAGCAGCTTAAACCGGGGCTTATCTGGGGAGCAGTACTTC. The chain has TRBV7-8 and TRBJ2-7, with D perhaps given as TRBD1 or TRBD2 (5 bases each). CDR3 length: 15 amino acids. The V end lost 2 bases, the J end lost 7 bases, and 18 bases lay between the germline ends. The germline CDR1 and CDR2 sequences are SGHVS and FQNEAQ. Combining the CDR3 with reference TRBV7-8 and TRBJ2-7 gives the whole variable domain GAGVSQSPRYKVAKRGQDVALRCDPISGHVSLFWYQQALGQGPEFLTYFQNEAQLDKSGLPSDRFFAERPEGSVSTLKIQRTQQEDSAVYLCASSLNRGLSGEQYFGPGTRLTVT.

The CDR3 DNA is TGTGCCAGCAGCTTGGAGAGATATGGCTACACCTTC. Translated, it gives CASSLERYGYTF. This chain joins TRBV5-8 and TRBJ1-2; D ambiguous. Germline V lookup: CDR1 SGHTS, CDR2 YDEGEE. The CDR3 covers 12 residues. Trimming left V 0 bases short and J 5 bases short, with 5 bases between.

This chain uses TRBV3-1 with TRBJ1-1; D is unclear. Germline V gene lookup returns CDR1 LGHDT and CDR2 YNNKEL (reference sequence). The CDR3 covers 17 residues. V dropped 4 bases and J dropped 1 base, with 19 bases sitting between them. The CDR3, as DNA: TGTGCCAGCAGCCCCAGAGTTATGTCAAAGAAGAACACTGAAGCTTTCTTT. It translates to CASSPRVMSKKNTEAFF.

This clonotype was detected only a few times. The V and J genes are TRBV20-1 and TRBJ1-5, with D unresolved. CDR1 and CDR2 from the germline V gene are DFQATT and SNEGSKA (reference sequence). With 4 bases removed from V and 4 bases from J, the gap between germline ends came to 14 bases. This CDR3 has 14 residues. CDR3 residues: CSAIESKLNQPQHF. CDR3 sequence (DNA): TGCAGTGCTATCGAATCCAAGTTAAATCAGCCCCAGCATTTT.

A few counts support this clonotype. V gene TRBV5-4 combines with J gene TRBJ2-1, with 13 bases lining up with TRBD2. V shed 3 bases and J 9 bases; nucleotides not matched to a gene: 9. CDR3 length: 16 residues. CDR1 is SGHNT and CDR2 is YYREEE in the germline V gene (reference sequence). The CDR3 DNA follows: TGTGCCAGCAGCTGGGGACTAGCGGGGTGGACGAGTGAGCAGTTCTTC. This encodes CASSWGLAGWTSEQFF.

V and J are TRBV20-1 and TRBJ2-5, with 7 bases fitting TRBD2. CDR3 length: 14 residues. Trimming took 5 bases from V and 4 from J; bases not matched to a gene: 10. The germline gives CDR1 DFQATT, CDR2 SNEGSKA (reference sequence). CDR3 bases: TGCAGTGCTGGCCTGGGGACTACCCGAGAGACCCAGTACTTC. Translated, it gives CSAGLGTTRETQYF.

This clonotype was counted only a few times. V and J are TRBV7-2 and TRBJ2-1, with unresolved D. V lost 5 bases and J lost 0, with 14 bases in between. CDR1 is SGHTA and CDR2 is FQGNSA in the germline V gene. The CDR3 is 16 residues long. The CDR3 DNA reads TGTGCCAGCAGCCGCCCGGACGGCCCCTCCTACAATGAGCAGTTCTTC. Protein sequence: CASSRPDGPSYNEQFF.

This clonotype was detected ten times or more. The chain is built from TRBV19 and TRBJ1-1; D is unclear. V lost 4 bases and J 4 bases, leaving 13 bases between the germline ends. CDR3 length: 14 residues. In germline, CDR1 is LNHDA, CDR2 SQIVND (reference sequence). The CDR3 is CASSTFSLGTEAFF. CDR3 DNA: TGTGCCAGTAGTACTTTCAGTTTGGGCACTGAAGCTTTCTTT.

This clonotype was picked up many times. The rearrangement uses TRBV20-1 and TRBJ1-1, with a possible D match to TRBD1 (5 bases). Looked up from germline, CDR1 is DFQATT and CDR2 is SNEGSKA (reference sequence). This CDR3 has 13 amino acids. V lost 0 bases and J lost 0, with 5 bases in between. CDR3 sequence: CSAREDMNTEAFF. For the CDR3, the DNA is TGCAGTGCTAGAGAGGACATGAACACTGAAGCTTTCTTT.

This clonotype has more than one count but fewer than ten. The chain uses TRBV10-3 and TRBJ2-1; tentatively, D is TRBD2 (6 bases). Trimming took off 7 bases at V and 0 bases at J, with 10 bases between the two ends. Germline V gene data show CDR1 as ENHRY and CDR2 as SYGVKD. There are 14 residues in the CDR3. The CDR3 DNA follows: TGTGCCATCACCCCGCGGGACTCCTACAATGAGCAGTTCTTC. Translated, it gives CAITPRDSYNEQFF.

This clonotype has a handful of counts. The V call is TRBV6-2 or TRBV6-3, the J call TRBJ2-1; D gene ambiguous. V was cut by 6 bases and J by 7 bases, with 22 bases left in between. The CDR3 runs to 16 residues. Germline CDR1 reads MNHEY; CDR2 reads SVGEGT. CDR3 DNA sequence: TGTGCCAGCAGGCCCTCTTGGACCCCCCCCGCGAATGAGCAGTTCTTC. Translation: CASRPSWTPPANEQFF.

The chain carries TRBV7-3 and TRBJ2-6, with D perhaps assigned TRBD1 or TRBD2 (7 bases each). This CDR3 comprises 18 residues. Per the germline V gene, CDR1 is SGHTA and CDR2 is FQGTGA. Trimming took off 5 bases at V and 0 bases at J, with 17 bases between the two ends. CDR3 coding DNA: TGTGCCAGCAGCCAGGGGGGGGGCCCATCCTCTGGGGCCAACGTCCTGACTTTC. This encodes CASSQGGGPSSGANVLTF. The full variable domain, with the rest looked up from reference TRBV7-3 and TRBJ2-6, is GAGVSQTPSNKVTEKGKYVELRCDPISGHTALYWYRQSLGQGPEFLIYFQGTGAADDSGLPNDRFFAVRPEGSVSTLKIQRTERGDSAVYLCASSQGGGPSSGANVLTFGAGSRLTVL.

This clonotype was detected a few times. The J gene is TRBJ2-7, the V gene TRBV11-2; D not certain. V gave up 2 bases and J gave up 3 bases, with 11 bases separating them. CDR3 length: 14 amino acids. CDR1 and CDR2 from the germline V gene are SGHAT and FQNNGV. The CDR3 here is CASSLTLESYEQYF. The CDR3 nucleotides read TGTGCCAGCAGCTTAACTCTGGAAAGCTACGAGCAGTACTTC.

Many counts were recorded for this clonotype. This rearrangement joins TRBV7-2 to TRBJ2-5; D is undetermined. Trimming took 3 bases from V and 2 from J, leaving 7 bases between them. The CDR3 consists of 13 residues. CDR1 and CDR2 (germline): SGHTA, FQGNSA. CDR3 sequence: CASSFGPQETQYF. In nucleotides, the CDR3 is TGTGCCAGCAGCTTTGGCCCACAAGAGACCCAGTACTTC. The complete variable domain, with remaining parts taken from reference TRBV7-2 and TRBJ2-5, reads GAGVSQSPSNKVTEKGKDVELRCDPISGHTALYWYRQSLGQGLEFLIYFQGNSAPDKSGLPSDRFSAERTGGSVSTLTIQRTQQEDSAVYLCASSFGPQETQYFGPGTRLLVL.

The gene calls are TRBV7-2 and TRBJ2-7, with a possible D match to TRBD2 (7 bases). CDR1 and CDR2 from the germline V gene are SGHTA and FQGNSA. Trimming left V 2 bases short and J 6 bases short, with 14 bases between. CDR3 size: 14 residues. CDR3 coding DNA: TGTGCCAGCAGCTTACGGGGGGCCTACGGCGAGCAGTACTTC. Amino acids: CASSLRGAYGEQYF.

This clonotype was seen only a few times. This chain links TRBV12-3 or TRBV12-4 with TRBJ2-3; D is perhaps TRBD1 or TRBD2 (5 bases each). Trimming removed 6 bases at V and 6 bases at J, with 16 bases between. The CDR3 has 14 amino acids. The CDR3 here is CASRPSGTPDTQYF. CDR3 DNA sequence: TGTGCCAGCAGACCATCCGGGACCCCGGATACGCAGTATTTT.

This clonotype was found a few times. This sequence joins TRBV20-1 and TRBJ2-6; 8 bases align to TRBD1. The trim removed 5 bases at V and 2 bases at J, leaving 2 bases unmatched. This CDR3 comprises 14 residues. Germline CDR1 DFQATT, CDR2 SNEGSKA (reference sequence). CDR3 loop: CSASDRAGANVLTF. Here the CDR3 DNA reads TGCAGTGCTTCGGACAGGGCTGGGGCCAACGTCCTGACTTTC.

This chain joins TRBV28 and TRBJ2-7; D not resolved. With 6 bases removed from V and 3 bases from J, the gap between germline ends came to 12 bases. CDR1 and CDR2 (germline): MDHEN, SYDVKM. CDR3 length: 13 amino acids. CDR3 DNA: TGTGCCAGCAGCCCGTTGCTCGGCTACGAGCAGTACGTC. Translating it yields CASSPLLGYEQYV.

The gene calls are TRBV29-1 and TRBJ2-7, with D unresolved. The CDR3 extends over 12 amino acids. Germline assignment: CDR1 SQVTM and CDR2 ANQGSEA. Deletions cut 2 bases from V and 6 bases from J, with 11 bases between. CDR3 DNA: TGCAGCGTTGAATCCCCCCAGCTCGAGCAGTACTTC. Translated: CSVESPQLEQYF.

This clonotype has at least ten counts. This sequence joins TRBV7-2 and TRBJ2-3; D is unresolved. CDR1 is SGHTA, CDR2 FQGNSA, per germline. The CDR3 extends over 13 amino acids. Trimming took 5 bases from V and 1 from J, leaving 7 bases between them. The CDR3 loop is CASSPRRTDTQYF. CDR3 DNA sequence: TGTGCCAGCAGCCCTCGTCGCACAGATACGCAGTATTTT.

DNA of the CDR3: TGTGCCAGCAGCCAGGGACTAGCGGGGGACTACGAGCAGTACTTC. Translating gives CASSQGLAGDYEQYF. The V gene is TRBV4-2, the J gene TRBJ2-7; 14 nucleotides agree with TRBD2. Trimming removed 3 bases from V and 3 bases from J; junction bases left unmatched: 1. The CDR3 loop spans 15 amino acids. CDR1 is LGHNA, CDR2 YNFKEQ, per germline.

This clonotype appeared a few times. The chain carries TRBV12-3 or TRBV12-4 and TRBJ2-7, with a tentative D call TRBD1 (5 bases). The germline V and J ends were trimmed by 8 bases and 2 bases, with 13 bases remaining between them. The CDR3 is made up of 13 amino acids. CDR3 in amino acids: CASSIGATYEQYV. DNA of the CDR3: TGTGCCAGCTCAATAGGGGCCACCTACGAGCAGTACGTC.